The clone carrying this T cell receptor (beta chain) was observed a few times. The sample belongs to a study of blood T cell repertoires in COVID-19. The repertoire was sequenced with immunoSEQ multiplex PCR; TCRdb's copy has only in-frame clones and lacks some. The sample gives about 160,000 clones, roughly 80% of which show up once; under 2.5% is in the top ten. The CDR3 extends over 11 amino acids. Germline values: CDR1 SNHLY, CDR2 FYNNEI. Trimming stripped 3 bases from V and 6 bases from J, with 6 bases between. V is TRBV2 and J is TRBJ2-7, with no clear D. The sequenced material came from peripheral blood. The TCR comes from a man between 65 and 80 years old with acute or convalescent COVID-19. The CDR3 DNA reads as TGTGCCAGCAGTGACCCCGGCGAGCAGTACTTC. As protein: CASSDPGEQYF.